The entry that follows covers one T cell receptor beta chain sequence. Measured with immunoSEQ multiplex PCR; TCRdb has only the in-frame clones, and not every one. The sample lists around 170,000 clones, around 74% seen once, with around 3% in the top ten. The ends were cut back, 5 bases at V and 10 bases at J, with 15 bases in the middle. The CDR3 covers 14 residues. The germline gives CDR1 LGHDT, CDR2 YNNKEL (reference sequence). This entry is derived from a study of blood T cell repertoires in COVID-19. What was sequenced was peripheral blood. The gene calls are TRBV3-1 (or the pseudogene TRBV3-2) and TRBJ1-6, with D uncertain. The clonotype was recovered from a woman of 80 years or more with acute or convalescent COVID-19. The CDR3 is CASSARGNGSPLHF. The CDR3 nucleotides read TGTGCCAGCAGCGCACGAGGAAACGGATCACCCCTCCACTTT.